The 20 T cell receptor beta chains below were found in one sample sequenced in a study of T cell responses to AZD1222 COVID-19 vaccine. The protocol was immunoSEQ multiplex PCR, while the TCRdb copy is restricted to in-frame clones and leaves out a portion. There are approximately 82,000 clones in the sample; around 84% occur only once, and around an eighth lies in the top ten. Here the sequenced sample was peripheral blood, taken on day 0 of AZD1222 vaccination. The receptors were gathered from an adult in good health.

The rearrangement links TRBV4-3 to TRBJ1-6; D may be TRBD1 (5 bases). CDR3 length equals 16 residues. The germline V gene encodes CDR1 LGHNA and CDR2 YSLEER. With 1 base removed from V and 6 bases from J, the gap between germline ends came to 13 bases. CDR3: CASSQAAGSGNSPLHF. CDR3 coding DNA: TGCGCCAGCAGCCAAGCGGCAGGGTCGGGTAATTCACCCCTCCACTTT.

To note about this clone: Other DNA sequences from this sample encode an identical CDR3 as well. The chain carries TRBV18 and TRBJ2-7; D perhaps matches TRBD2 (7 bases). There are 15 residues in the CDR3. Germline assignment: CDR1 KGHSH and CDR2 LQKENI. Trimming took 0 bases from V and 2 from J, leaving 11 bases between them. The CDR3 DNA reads TGTGCCAGCTCACCACCGGCGGGGGCAGCCTACGAGCAGTACTTC. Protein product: CASSPPAGAAYEQYF.

Written as DNA, the CDR3 is TGTGCCAGCAGTTTCCTCAGCCAGCCCCAGCATTTT. Its protein is CASSFLSQPQHF. J is TRBJ1-5 and V is TRBV12-3 or TRBV12-4; D uncertain. The CDR3 runs to 12 residues. The V and J ends lost 3 bases and 7 bases respectively, with 7 bases between them.

CDR3 nucleotide sequence: TGCGCCAGCAGCCATGGGGACAGGGATGAAGATACGCAGTATTTT. Its protein product is CASSHGDRDEDTQYF. The chain joins TRBV4-1 to TRBJ2-3; the match to TRBD1 covers 9 bases. Germline CDR1 reads MGHRA; CDR2 reads YSYEKL. This CDR3 has 15 amino acids. The trim removed 3 bases at V and 5 bases at J, leaving 6 bases unmatched.

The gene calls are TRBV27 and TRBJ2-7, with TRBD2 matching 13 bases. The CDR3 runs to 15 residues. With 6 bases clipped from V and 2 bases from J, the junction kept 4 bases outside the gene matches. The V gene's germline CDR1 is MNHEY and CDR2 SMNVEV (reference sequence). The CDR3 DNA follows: TGTGCCAGCAGCGGGGGGACTAGCGGGGCCTACGAGCAGTACTTC. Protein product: CASSGGTSGAYEQYF.

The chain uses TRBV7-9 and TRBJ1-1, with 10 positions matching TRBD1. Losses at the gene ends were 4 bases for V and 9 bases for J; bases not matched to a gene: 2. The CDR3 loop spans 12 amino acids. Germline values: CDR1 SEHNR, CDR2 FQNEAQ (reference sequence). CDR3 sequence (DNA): TGTGCCAGCAGCTCGGGACAGGGGAAAGCTTTCTTT. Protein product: CASSSGQGKAFF.

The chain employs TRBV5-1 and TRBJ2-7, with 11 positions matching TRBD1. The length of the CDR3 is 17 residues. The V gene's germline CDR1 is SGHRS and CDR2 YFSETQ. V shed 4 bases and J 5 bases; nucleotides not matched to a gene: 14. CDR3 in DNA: TGCGCCAGCAGCCGATCAGTTTCGGGACAGGGGGTGGACGAGCAGTACTTC. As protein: CASSRSVSGQGVDEQYF.

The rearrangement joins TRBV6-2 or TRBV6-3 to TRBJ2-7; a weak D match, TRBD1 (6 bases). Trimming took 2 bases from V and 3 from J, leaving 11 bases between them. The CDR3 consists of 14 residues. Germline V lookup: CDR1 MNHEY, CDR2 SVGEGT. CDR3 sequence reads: CASSYDRLDYEQYF. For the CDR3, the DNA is TGTGCCAGCAGTTACGACAGGCTCGACTACGAGCAGTACTTC.

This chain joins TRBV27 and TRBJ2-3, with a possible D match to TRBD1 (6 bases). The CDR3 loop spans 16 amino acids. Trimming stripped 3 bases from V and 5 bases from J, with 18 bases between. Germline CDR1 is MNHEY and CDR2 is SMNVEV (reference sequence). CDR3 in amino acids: CASSFPPGASGDTQYF. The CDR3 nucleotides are TGTGCCAGCAGTTTTCCCCCAGGGGCTTCGGGAGATACGCAGTATTTT.

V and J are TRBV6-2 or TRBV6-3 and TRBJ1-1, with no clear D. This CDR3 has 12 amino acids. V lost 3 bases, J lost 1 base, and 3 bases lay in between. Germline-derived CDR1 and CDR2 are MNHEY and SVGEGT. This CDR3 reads CASSYRNTEAFF. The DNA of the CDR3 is TGTGCCAGCAGTTATAGGAACACTGAAGCTTTCTTT.

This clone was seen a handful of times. The DNA for the CDR3 is TGTGCCACCAGCGAGACTAGCGGCGACAATGAGCAGTTCTTC. Translated: CATSETSGDNEQFF. The chain has TRBV15 and TRBJ2-1; 9 bases are a match to TRBD2. CDR1 and CDR2 from the germline V gene are LNHNV and YYDKDF (reference sequence). CDR3 length: 14 amino acids. The V and J ends lost 5 bases and 5 bases, in that order; junction bases with no gene match: 4.

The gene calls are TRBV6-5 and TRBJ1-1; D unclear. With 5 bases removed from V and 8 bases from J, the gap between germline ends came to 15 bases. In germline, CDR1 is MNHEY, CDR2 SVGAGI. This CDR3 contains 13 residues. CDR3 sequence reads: CASSIPGEGEAFF. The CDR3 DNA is TGTGCCAGCAGTATTCCCGGCGAAGGAGAAGCTTTCTTT.

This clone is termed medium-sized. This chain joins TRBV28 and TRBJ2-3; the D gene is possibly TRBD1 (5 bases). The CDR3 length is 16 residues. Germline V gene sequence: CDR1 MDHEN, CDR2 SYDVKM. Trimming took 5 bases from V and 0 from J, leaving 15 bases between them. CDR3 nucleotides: TGTGCCAGCAGTCCCTTGAGCAGGACAAGCACAGATACGCAGTATTTT. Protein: CASSPLSRTSTDTQYF.

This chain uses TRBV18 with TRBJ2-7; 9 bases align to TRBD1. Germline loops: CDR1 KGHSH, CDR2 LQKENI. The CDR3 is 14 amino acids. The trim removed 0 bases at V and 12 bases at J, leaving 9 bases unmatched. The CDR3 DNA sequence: TGTGCCAGCTCACCACCGGGGACAGGGATTCCGGCGTACTTC. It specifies CASSPPGTGIPAYF.

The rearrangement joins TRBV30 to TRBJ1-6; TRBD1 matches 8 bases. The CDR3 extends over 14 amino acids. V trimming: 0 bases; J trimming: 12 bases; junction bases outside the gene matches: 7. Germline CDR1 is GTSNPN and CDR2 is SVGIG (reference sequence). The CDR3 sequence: CAWSVLQGDQPLHF. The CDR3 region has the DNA TGTGCCTGGAGTGTATTACAGGGGGATCAACCCCTCCACTTT.

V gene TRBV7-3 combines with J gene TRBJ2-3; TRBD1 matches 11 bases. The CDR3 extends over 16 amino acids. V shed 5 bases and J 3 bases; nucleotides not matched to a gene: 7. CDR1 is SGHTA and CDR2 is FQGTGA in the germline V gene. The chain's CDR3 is CASSRGQGGLTDTQYF. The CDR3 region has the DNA TGTGCCAGCAGCCGGGGACAGGGGGGTTTAACAGATACGCAGTATTTT.

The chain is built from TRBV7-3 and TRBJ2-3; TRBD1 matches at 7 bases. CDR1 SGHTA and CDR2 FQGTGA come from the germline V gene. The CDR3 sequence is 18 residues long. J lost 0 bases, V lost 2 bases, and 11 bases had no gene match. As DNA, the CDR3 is TGTGCCAGCAGCTTATGGGGGACAGAGCACTCTAGCACAGATACGCAGTATTTT. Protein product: CASSLWGTEHSSTDTQYF.

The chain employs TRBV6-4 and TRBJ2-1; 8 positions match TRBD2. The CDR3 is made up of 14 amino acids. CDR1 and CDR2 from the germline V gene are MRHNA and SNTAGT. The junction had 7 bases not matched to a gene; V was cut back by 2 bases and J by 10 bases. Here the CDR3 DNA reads TGTGCCAGCAGTGACCCCTTTGCGGGGGGAGAGCAGTTCTTC. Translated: CASSDPFAGGEQFF.

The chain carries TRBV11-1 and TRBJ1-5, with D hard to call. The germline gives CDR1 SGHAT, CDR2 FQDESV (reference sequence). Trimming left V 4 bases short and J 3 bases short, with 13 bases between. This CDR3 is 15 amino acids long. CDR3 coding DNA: TGTGCCAGCAGCTCCCTCAGTAGCCCCAATCAGCCCCAGCATTTT. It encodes CASSSLSSPNQPQHF.

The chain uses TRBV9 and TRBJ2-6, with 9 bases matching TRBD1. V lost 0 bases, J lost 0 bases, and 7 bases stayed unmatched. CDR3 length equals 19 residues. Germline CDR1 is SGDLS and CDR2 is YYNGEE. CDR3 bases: TGTGCCAGCAGCGTAGATGCCGGGACAGGGTTCTCTGGGGCCAACGTCCTGACTTTC. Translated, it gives CASSVDAGTGFSGANVLTF.